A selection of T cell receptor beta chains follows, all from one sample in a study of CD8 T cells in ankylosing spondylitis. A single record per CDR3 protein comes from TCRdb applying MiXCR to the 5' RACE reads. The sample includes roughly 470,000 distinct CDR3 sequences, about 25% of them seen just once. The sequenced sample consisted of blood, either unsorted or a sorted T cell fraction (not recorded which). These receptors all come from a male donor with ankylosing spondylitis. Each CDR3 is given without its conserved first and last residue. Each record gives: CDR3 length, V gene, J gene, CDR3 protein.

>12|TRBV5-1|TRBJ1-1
ASSDGQGNTEAF
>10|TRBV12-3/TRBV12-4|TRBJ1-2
ASSLRQGANF
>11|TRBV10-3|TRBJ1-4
ASSRTEDEKLF
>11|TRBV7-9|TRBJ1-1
ASSLDGVTEAF
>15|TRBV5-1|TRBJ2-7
ASSLAQGLAGGDEQY
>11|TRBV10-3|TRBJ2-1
AISESTSGSTF
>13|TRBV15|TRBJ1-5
ATSRDWGGNQPQH
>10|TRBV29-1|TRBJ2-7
SVEGDRGRQY
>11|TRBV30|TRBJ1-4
AWSVPEGEKLF
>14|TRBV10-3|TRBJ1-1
AISELRVTGGTEAF
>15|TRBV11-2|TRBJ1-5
ASSLGRDGVGNQPQH
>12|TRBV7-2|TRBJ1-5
ASSYRGGNQPQH
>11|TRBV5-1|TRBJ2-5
ASSFGSGETQY
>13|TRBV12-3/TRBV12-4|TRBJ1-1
ASSHGFSMNTEAF
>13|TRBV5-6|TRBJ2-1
ASSWGQPAYNEQF
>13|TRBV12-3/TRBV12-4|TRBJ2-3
ASSTEGGYTDTQY
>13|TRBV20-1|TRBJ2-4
SARDGTSGTYIQY
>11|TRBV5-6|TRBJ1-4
ASSSYMGEKLF
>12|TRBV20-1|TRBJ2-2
SAVRDRRTGELF
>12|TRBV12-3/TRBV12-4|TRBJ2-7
ATGTSGSTSEQY
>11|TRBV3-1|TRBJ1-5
ASSQGDGQPQH
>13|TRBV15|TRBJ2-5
ATSRDFAGEETQY
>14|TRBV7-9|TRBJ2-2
ASSGRGPSNTGELF
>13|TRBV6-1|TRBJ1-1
ASSPGYRMNTEAF
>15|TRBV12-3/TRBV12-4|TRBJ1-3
ASSPAQGGGSGNTIY
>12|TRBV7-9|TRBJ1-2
ASSLQQGTYGYT
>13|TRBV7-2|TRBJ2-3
ASSFRDRLADTQY
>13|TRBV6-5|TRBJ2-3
ASSSRGGATDTQY
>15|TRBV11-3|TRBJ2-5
ASSRRTGGLGQETQY
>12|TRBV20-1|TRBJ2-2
SALDRGNTGELF
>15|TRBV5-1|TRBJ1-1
ASSLGGGTGSNTEAF
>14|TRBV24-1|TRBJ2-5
ATSDQRLAGQETQY
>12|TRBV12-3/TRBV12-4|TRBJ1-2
ASRVNGLNYGYT
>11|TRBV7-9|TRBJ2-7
ASSADTGVEQY
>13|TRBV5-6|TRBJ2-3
ASSYRDWGTDTQY
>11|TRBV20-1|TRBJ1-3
SAFKASGNTIY
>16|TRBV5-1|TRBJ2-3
ASSFGLAGALSTDTQY
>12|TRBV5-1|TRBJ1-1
ASSHDRMNTEAF
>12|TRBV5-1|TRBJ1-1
ASSFGGLGTEAF
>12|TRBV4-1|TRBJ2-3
ASSRLAVTDTQY
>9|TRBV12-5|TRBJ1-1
ASAQDTEAF
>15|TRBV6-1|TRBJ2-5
ASSEVYGGISKETQY
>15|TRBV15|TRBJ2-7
ATSRDSGPHSSYEQY
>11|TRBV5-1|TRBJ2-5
ASRQRDRETQY
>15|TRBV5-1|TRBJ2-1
ASSRRSSGSLHNEQF